This T cell receptor beta chain derives from a study of blood T cell repertoires in COVID-19. Study-level background: Samples taken during acute and convalescent COVID-19 were collected in the United States, Italy and Spain. In each case, the material was cDNA or gDNA derived from T cells, B-cell-depleted T cells, or PBMCs.

CDR3 length equals 15 residues. V lost 5 bases, J lost 4 bases, and 7 bases stayed unmatched. The germline V gene encodes CDR1 MNHEY and CDR2 SMNVEV (reference sequence). In the source study's methods: Cell counts per sample came from amplifying reference gene primers. Some clones are missing from TCRdb's copy, which holds only in-frame ones; the method was immunoSEQ multiplex PCR. That table furnishes V, J and clone size, whereas the DNA furnished D and trimming. The repertoire has roughly 150,000 clones, around 87% of them found once; the top ten carry approximately 6.5%. The sample comprised peripheral blood. J is TRBJ2-5 and V is TRBV27, with 10 bases aligning to TRBD1. This clonotype originated in an older man with acute or convalescent COVID-19. CDR3 amino acids: CASSQGQGSAETQYF. The CDR3 coding sequence is TGTGCCAGCAGTCAGGGACAGGGGAGTGCAGAGACCCAGTACTTC.